This is a list of T cell receptor beta chains from one sample in a study of identical twins. Each CDR3 protein is one row after TCRdb ran MiXCR on the 5' RACE reads. The table records fewer than 500,000 distinct CDR3 sequences, roughly 24% of them present only once. The sample was also linked to a second study, of T cells expressing NK-cell markers.

The sample was CD4+ T cells sorted from blood. These receptors all stem from a woman between 18 and 30 years old in good health. CDR3s include the opening cysteine and the closing phenylalanine or tryptophan. The D gene is left open where the match is weak. Rows give clone size only sometimes, using once, few, many, or a class for an expanded clone.

d_gene: .
j_gene: TRBJ2-2
v_gene: TRBV7-9
abundance: .
CDR3nt: TGTGCCAGCAGCTCAGAGGCGAACACCGGGGAGCTGTTTTTT
CDR3aa: CASSSEANTGELFF

d_gene: .
j_gene: TRBJ1-2
v_gene: TRBV6-5
abundance: .
CDR3nt: TGTGCCAGCAGGGGCAGAAGTTACACCTTC
CDR3aa: CASRGRSYTF

d_gene: .
j_gene: TRBJ2-7
v_gene: TRBV12-3/TRBV12-4
abundance: few
CDR3nt: TGTGCCAGCGGAGGGTCCTACGAGCAGTACTTC
CDR3aa: CASGGSYEQYF

d_gene: TRBD2
j_gene: TRBJ2-1
v_gene: TRBV11-2
abundance: .
CDR3nt: TGTGCCAGCAGCTTAGCCCACAGACTAGCGGGGCGCAATGAGCAGTTCTTC
CDR3aa: CASSLAHRLAGRNEQFF

d_gene: .
j_gene: TRBJ2-3
v_gene: TRBV12-3/TRBV12-4
abundance: .
CDR3nt: TGTGCCAGCACCATGGACAGAAGCACAGATACGCAGTATTTT
CDR3aa: CASTMDRSTDTQYF

d_gene: .
j_gene: TRBJ2-5
v_gene: TRBV12-3/TRBV12-4
abundance: few
CDR3nt: TGTGCCAGCAGCGCTCTGGAGGGCGGAGAGACCCAGTACTTC
CDR3aa: CASSALEGGETQYF

d_gene: TRBD1
j_gene: TRBJ2-6
v_gene: TRBV5-1
abundance: once
CDR3nt: TGCGCCAGCAGCCCCGGGACAGGTAGCTCTGGGGCCAACGTCCTGACTTTC
CDR3aa: CASSPGTGSSGANVLTF

d_gene: .
j_gene: TRBJ1-1
v_gene: TRBV11-3
abundance: few
CDR3nt: TGTGCCAGCAGCGGGCAGCGGGATGAAGCTTTCTTT
CDR3aa: CASSGQRDEAFF

d_gene: .
j_gene: TRBJ2-1
v_gene: TRBV9
abundance: few
CDR3nt: TGTGCCAGCAGCGTAGATGTTAGCGGAGGGTACAATGAGCAGTTCTTC
CDR3aa: CASSVDVSGGYNEQFF

d_gene: TRBD2
j_gene: TRBJ2-1
v_gene: TRBV7-2
abundance: .
CDR3nt: TGTGCCAGCAGCTTATTGGCCAGCGGGGTTTCCTACAATGAGCAGTTCTTC
CDR3aa: CASSLLASGVSYNEQFF

d_gene: TRBD2
j_gene: TRBJ2-3
v_gene: TRBV2
abundance: .
CDR3nt: TGTGCCAGCACTCCTAACAGCGGGGGAGGAGATACGCAGTATTTT
CDR3aa: CASTPNSGGGDTQYF

d_gene: .
j_gene: TRBJ2-1
v_gene: TRBV6-5
abundance: .
CDR3nt: TGTGCCAGCACCGGACTAAAGAATGAGCAGTTCTTC
CDR3aa: CASTGLKNEQFF

d_gene: .
j_gene: TRBJ2-7
v_gene: TRBV2
abundance: .
CDR3nt: TGTGCCAGCAGTGTGGGAGCTGGCTCCTACGAGCAGTACTTC
CDR3aa: CASSVGAGSYEQYF

d_gene: .
j_gene: TRBJ1-2
v_gene: TRBV29-1
abundance: few
CDR3nt: TGCAGCGTTAGGACAGTCAACTATGGCTACACCTTC
CDR3aa: CSVRTVNYGYTF

d_gene: .
j_gene: TRBJ2-2
v_gene: TRBV6-2/TRBV6-3
abundance: few
CDR3nt: TGTGCCAGCAGTTACGAGGGACGAGGGGACGGGGAGCTGTTTTTT
CDR3aa: CASSYEGRGDGELFF

d_gene: TRBD2
j_gene: TRBJ2-5
v_gene: TRBV28
abundance: .
CDR3nt: TGTGCCAGCAGTGAACTAGCGGGGGGGCAGGAAGAGACCCAGTACTTC
CDR3aa: CASSELAGGQEETQYF

d_gene: .
j_gene: TRBJ2-1
v_gene: TRBV5-1
abundance: .
CDR3nt: TGCGCCAGCAGCTTTGGGGGGGCGGAGGTTGAGCAGTTCTTC
CDR3aa: CASSFGGAEVEQFF

d_gene: TRBD1
j_gene: TRBJ2-2
v_gene: TRBV5-1
abundance: few
CDR3nt: TGCGCCAGCAGCATGGGGGTCGACAGGGGGCGAGCCACCGGGGAGCTGTTTTTT
CDR3aa: CASSMGVDRGRATGELFF